The 27 T cell receptor beta chains in this list originate from one sample, sequenced in a study of tumor-infiltrating lymphocytes in oesophageal squamous cell carcinoma. MiXCR, applied by TCRdb to the PCR reads, yields one record per CDR3 protein. The sample yields about 21,000 distinct CDR3 sequences, roughly 36% seen once. The sample comprised esophageal tumor tissue. The origin of the receptors is a male donor with esophageal squamous cell carcinoma.

V usage is TRBV12-3 or TRBV12-4 and J usage is TRBJ2-5; maybe TRBD2 (5 bases). The CDR3 runs 17 residues. With 6 bases removed from V and 3 bases from J, the gap between germline ends came to 23 bases. CDR3 coding DNA: TGTGCCAGCAGCCCCCCGCTTTGGCGGGCCACGGAAGAGACCCAGTACTTC. It is translated as CASSPPLWRATEETQYF.

Ten or more counts support this clonotype. The chain has TRBV5-6 and TRBJ2-5; no firm D call. From germline, CDR1 is SGHDT and CDR2 YYEEEE. CDR3 length equals 11 residues. Trimming pared 4 bases from V and 3 bases from J, leaving 4 bases between. DNA of the CDR3: TGTGCCAGCAGCGTAGAAGAGACCCAGTACTTC. Amino acids: CASSVEETQYF.

This clonotype was counted between two and nine times. V and J are TRBV19 and TRBJ2-7; tentative D call: TRBD2 (6 bases). The CDR3 runs to 15 residues. Trimming took 5 bases from V and 1 from J, leaving 15 bases between them. CDR1 is LNHDA and CDR2 is SQIVND in the germline V gene (reference sequence). The CDR3 region is CASSPRGALSYEQYF. CDR3 coding DNA: TGTGCCAGTAGTCCCCGCGGGGCCTTGTCCTACGAGCAGTACTTC.

This clonotype was detected only a few times. The chain recombines TRBV19 with TRBJ2-2; D is possibly TRBD2 (5 bases). This CDR3 is built from 14 residues. In germline, CDR1 is LNHDA, CDR2 SQIVND (reference sequence). Trimming left V 6 bases short and J 4 bases short, with 12 bases between. The CDR3: CASSRTGSTGELFF. In DNA form, the CDR3 reads TGTGCCAGTAGCAGAACGGGGTCCACCGGGGAGCTGTTTTTT.

This clonotype was counted many times. This rearrangement joins TRBV24-1 to TRBJ2-5; D possibly corresponds to TRBD1 (5 bases). V shed 4 bases and J shed 7 bases, with 15 bases lying between them. CDR1 is KGHDR, CDR2 SFDVKD, per germline. This CDR3 comprises 14 residues. The CDR3 here is CATSERAGMGTQYF. CDR3 coding DNA: TGTGCCACCAGTGAAAGGGCAGGGATGGGGACCCAGTACTTC.

The sample holds a few counts of this clonotype. A clone one base away is much larger, so this may be a read error. This chain links TRBV6-1 with TRBJ2-3, with 11 nucleotides matching TRBD1. Germline loops: CDR1 MNHNS, CDR2 SASEGT. V lost 6 bases and J lost 14; bases outside the gene matches: 25. The CDR3 runs 18 residues. Here the CDR3 reads CASSKAGTGGPNTGELYF. The DNA for the CDR3 is TGTGCCAGCAGCAAGGCCGGGACAGGGGGGCCGAACACCGGGGAGCTGTATTTT.

The genes are TRBV7-2 and TRBJ2-3; 12 nucleotides line up with TRBD2. With the DNA end fitting TRBJ2-7 better, the J assignment may be wrong. In germline, CDR1 is SGHTA, CDR2 FQGNSA. The CDR3 sequence is 16 residues long. CDR3 coding DNA: TGTGCCAGCAGCGGATGGACTAGCGGGAATACAGATACGCAGTACTTC. Encoded protein: CASSGWTSGNTDTQYF.

This rearrangement joins TRBV5-4 to TRBJ2-1; D tentatively reads TRBD1 or TRBD2 (6 bases each). This CDR3 has 15 amino acids. Germline CDR1 SGHNT, CDR2 YYREEE (reference sequence). The germline V and J ends were trimmed by 4 bases and 4 bases, with 15 bases remaining between them. The CDR3 nucleotides are TGTGCCAGCAGCCCAGGGGCGGGATATTACAATGAGCAGTTCTTC. Its translation: CASSPGAGYYNEQFF.

This clonotype counts as medium-sized. The CDR3 reads CASSRREGSGEETQYF. CDR3 in DNA: TGTGCCAGCAGTAGACGGGAGGGCTCGGGGGAAGAGACCCAGTACTTC. V is TRBV6-1 and J is TRBJ2-5; 8 positions agree with TRBD2. The CDR3 spans 16 residues. Trimming at V came to 5 bases and at J to 3 bases, leaving 11 bases not matched to a gene. Per germline, CDR1 MNHNS and CDR2 SASEGT.

The CDR3 DNA reads as TGCGCCAGCAGCCAAGAGGGGGCCCGCGGAGACCTTAGCAATGAGCAGTACTTC. This translates into CASSQEGARGDLSNEQYF. The gene calls are TRBV4-3 and TRBJ2-5, with D perhaps TRBD1 (6 bases). Germline CDR1 reads LGHNA; CDR2 reads YSLEER. V lost 0 bases and J 11 bases, leaving 28 bases between the germline ends. The CDR3 length is 18 residues.

This clonotype showed up just a few times. The chain has TRBV7-2 and TRBJ2-7, with D hard to call. The CDR3 runs 12 residues. Per the germline V gene, CDR1 is SGHTA and CDR2 is FQGNSA. With 1 base removed from V and 6 bases from J, the gap between germline ends came to 7 bases. The CDR3 bases are TGTGCCAGCAGCTTAGACCCCCTCGAGCAGTACTTC. It is translated as CASSLDPLEQYF.

The genes are TRBV12-3 or TRBV12-4 and TRBJ2-6, with D possibly being TRBD1 (6 bases). This CDR3 contains 15 residues. V lost 9 bases and J lost 4, with 16 bases in between. In DNA form, the CDR3 reads TGTGCCAGTACCCGCGCAGGGGACGGGGCCAACGTCCTGACTTTC. It encodes CASTRAGDGANVLTF.

This rearrangement joins TRBV11-3 to TRBJ2-1; D unclear. The J call may be incorrect, as the DNA end agrees better with TRBJ2-7. The CDR3 is made up of 14 amino acids. Germline V gene lookup returns CDR1 SGHNT and CDR2 YENEEA. In DNA, the CDR3 is TGTGCCAGCAGCTTAGGAGGCACAGCTTTAGAGCAGTACTTC. This encodes CASSLGGTALEQYF.

This clonotype was recorded a few times. This clone may be a read error of a much larger clone one base away. The genes are TRBV28 and TRBJ2-1; 7 bases agree with TRBD2. Gene TRBJ2-7 matches the end of the DNA better, so the J call may be wrong. The CDR3 length is 16 residues. Per the germline V gene, CDR1 is MDHEN and CDR2 is SYDVKM. DNA for the CDR3: TGTGCCAGCTATGATGGCGGGGGAAAGGAATACAATGAGCAGTACTTC. Its protein is CASYDGGGKEYNEQYF.

The CDR3 bases are TGTGCCAGCAGCCCCATGGGTAATTACGAGCAGTACTTC. Its translation: CASSPMGNYEQYF. The chain is built from TRBV7-9 and TRBJ2-4; D is unclear. The J call may be incorrect, as the DNA end agrees better with TRBJ2-7. CDR1 is SEHNR and CDR2 is FQNEAQ in the germline V gene (reference sequence). The CDR3 totals 13 residues.

This clonotype was counted a few times. It is likely a read error, because the conserved phenylalanine at the end of the CDR3 is missing. The DNA is left out, because the CDR3 cannot be placed on it with certainty; the CDR3 is given as TCRdb lists it. This chain links TRBV7-6 with TRBJ2-1; the D call TRBD2 from the table was never checked on the DNA. CDR1 and CDR2 from the germline V gene are SGHVS and FNYEAQ. The CDR3 sequence runs 17 residues, both termini included. This chain's CDR3 is CASSRTGRPNYGYTFGS.

This clonotype was picked up many times. V and J are TRBV2 and TRBJ1-1, with D unclear. Germline loops: CDR1 SNHLY, CDR2 FYNNEI. The CDR3 length is 13 residues. V lost 6 bases and J 1 base, leaving 9 bases between the germline ends. The CDR3 DNA sequence: TGTGCCAGCAGAATACAAGAGAACACTGAAGCTTTCTTT. It yields the protein CASRIQENTEAFF.

For this clonotype: As the CDR3 is not closed by the conserved phenylalanine or tryptophan, this likely results from a read error. The DNA is omitted, as the CDR3 cannot be located on it reliably, and the CDR3 follows TCRdb's listing. This rearrangement joins TRBV5-3 to TRBJ2-6; no DNA check was done on the table's D call, TRBD1. TRBV5-3 is an ORF for which the function is uncertain. Ends included, the CDR3 has 8 residues. The CDR3 loop reads CARSLNRQ.

The chain links TRBV28 to TRBJ2-3; D not certain. The J call is in doubt because the DNA end fits TRBJ2-7 better. The CDR3 is 11 residues long. From germline, CDR1 is MDHEN and CDR2 SYDVKM. CDR3: CASSYKHMQYF. In DNA form, the CDR3 reads TGTGCCAGCAGTTATAAGCACATGCAGTACTTC.

The chain carries TRBV7-2 and TRBJ1-2; D may correspond to TRBD1 or TRBD2 (5 bases each). Judging by the DNA end, TRBJ2-1 fits better; the J call may be wrong. Per germline, CDR1 SGHTA and CDR2 FQGNSA. This CDR3 contains 13 residues. The CDR3 DNA is TGTGCCAGCAGCTTAGCGGGGGTGGGTGAGCAGTTCTTC. It encodes CASSLAGVGEQFF.

This clonotype came up many times. A clone one base away is much larger, so this may be a read error. This chain joins TRBV7-3 and TRBJ2-1; 8 nucleotides agree with TRBD1. The DNA end is more similar to TRBJ2-7, so the J call may be wrong. Germline V gene data show CDR1 as SGHTA and CDR2 as FQGTGA. There are 18 residues in the CDR3. CDR3 in DNA: TGTGCCAGCAGCGCCGTTGCCGGGACAGGTATCAACTACAATGAGCAGTACTTC. Amino acids: CASSAVAGTGINYNEQYF.

V gene TRBV27 combines with J gene TRBJ2-3; D remains unclear. Germline lookup yields CDR1 MNHEY and CDR2 SMNVEV (reference sequence). This CDR3 has 16 amino acids. Trimming left V 4 bases short and J 7 bases short, with 21 bases between. CDR3 protein: CASSSYRDHSVNTQYF. The CDR3 nucleotides read TGTGCCAGCAGTTCCTACAGAGATCATAGTGTGAATACGCAGTATTTT.

This clonotype was found many times. The genes are TRBV4-2 and TRBJ2-3, with TRBD2 matching over 7 bases. Per the germline V gene, CDR1 is LGHNA and CDR2 is YNFKEQ. Trimming cost V 1 base and J 2 bases; bases outside gene matches: 3. The CDR3 is 15 amino acids. CDR3: CASSQVTSYTDTQYF. Here the CDR3 DNA reads TGTGCCAGCAGCCAAGTGACTAGCTACACAGATACGCAGTATTTT.

This clonotype was counted a few times. The chain links TRBV7-2 to TRBJ2-5; D may correspond to TRBD1 or TRBD2 (5 bases each). The length of the CDR3 is 16 residues. Per the germline V gene, CDR1 is SGHTA and CDR2 is FQGNSA. The ends were cut back, 5 bases at V and 4 bases at J, with 20 bases in the middle. The CDR3 DNA is TGTGCCAGCAGCCCCACCCTTTTCCGGGGACGAGAGACCCAGTACTTC. It translates to CASSPTLFRGRETQYF.

This rearrangement joins TRBV7-2 to TRBJ2-5; 9 nucleotides agree with TRBD2. Germline V gene sequence: CDR1 SGHTA, CDR2 FQGNSA. The CDR3 has 15 residues. Unmatched junction bases numbered 14, after V lost 4 bases and J lost 11 bases. CDR3 sequence: CASSSTGTSYNEQYF. For the CDR3, the DNA is TGTGCCAGCAGCTCCACCGGGACTAGCTACAATGAGCAGTACTTC.

The chain carries TRBV7-9 and TRBJ2-4, with TRBD2 matching 8 bases. The J call is in doubt because the DNA end fits TRBJ2-5 better. The CDR3 is 13 residues long. Germline lookup yields CDR1 SEHNR and CDR2 FQNEAQ (reference sequence). CDR3 region: CASSSGGQETQYF. CDR3 nucleotides: TGTGCCAGCAGCTCGGGGGGGCAAGAGACCCAGTACTTC.

The V gene is TRBV6-6, the J gene TRBJ2-7; maybe TRBD1 (6 bases). The J call is doubtful: the DNA matches TRBJ2-1 better. Germline CDR1 reads MNHNY; CDR2 reads SVGAGI (reference sequence). The CDR3 is 15 amino acids. The CDR3 is CASSYSRTGSKEQFF. The CDR3 region has the DNA TGTGCCAGCAGTTACTCCCGAACAGGGTCAAAAGAGCAGTTCTTC.